A single sample gave rise to the 32 T cell receptor beta chains below, sequenced in a study of identical twins. TCRdb re-called the 5' RACE reads through MiXCR, storing one row per CDR3 protein. The table lists over 200,000 distinct CDR3 sequences, 8% to 11% of them singletons. The material sequenced was memory T cells sorted from blood. These receptors were obtained from a man over 45 in good health.

This clonotype has a count of ten or more. The rearrangement links TRBV5-1 to TRBJ2-3; D uncertain. The germline V and J ends were trimmed by 0 bases and 6 bases, with 14 bases remaining between them. This CDR3 region has 15 residues. In germline, CDR1 is SGHRS, CDR2 YFSETQ. The CDR3 DNA follows: TGCGCCAGCAGCTTGGGGTCTTCCCCAACGGATACGCAGTATTTT. Protein: CASSLGSSPTDTQYF.

This clonotype was counted at least ten times. The DNA for the CDR3 is TGCAGCGTTGTGGGACAGACCTACAATGAGCAGTTCTTC. Its protein product is CSVVGQTYNEQFF. The chain links TRBV29-1 to TRBJ2-1; 7 bases align to TRBD1. The V gene's germline CDR1 is SQVTM and CDR2 ANQGSEA. V lost 4 bases to trimming and J lost 2 bases; unmatched junction nucleotides: 2. CDR3 length equals 13 residues.

This clonotype was counted only a few times. V is TRBV7-2 and J is TRBJ2-7; TRBD1 matches 9 bases. Germline-derived CDR1 and CDR2 are SGHTA and FQGNSA. V lost 5 bases and J lost 3; bases outside the gene matches: 2. The CDR3 is 13 amino acids. CDR3 nucleotide sequence: TGTGCCAGCAGCATGGACAGGGGCTACGAGCAGTACTTC. It codes for CASSMDRGYEQYF.

This clonotype was observed many times. This chain connects TRBV6-1 to TRBJ1-4, with D unclear. Trimming pared 6 bases from V and 7 bases from J, leaving 15 bases between. The CDR3 covers 14 residues. Germline V gene lookup returns CDR1 MNHNS and CDR2 SASEGT. The CDR3 reads CASRDEGAGEKLFF. The CDR3 coding sequence is TGTGCCAGCAGGGACGAGGGTGCGGGTGAAAAACTGTTTTTT.

This clonotype was detected a few times. This chain joins TRBV5-1 and TRBJ2-7; 7 bases match TRBD1. This CDR3 spans 17 amino acids. Germline assignment: CDR1 SGHRS and CDR2 YFSETQ. V was clipped by 2 bases and J by 0 bases; unmatched bases: 11. The CDR3, as DNA: TGCGCCAGCAGCTTCCTCCCGCGGCCAGGGGGCTCCTACGAGCAGTACTTC. The encoded protein is CASSFLPRPGGSYEQYF.

This clonotype has ten or more counts. V and J are TRBV12-3 or TRBV12-4 and TRBJ2-5; D call uncertain. The V gene lost 5 bases and the J gene lost 7 bases, with 14 bases spanning the gap. The CDR3 totals 13 residues. CDR3: CASSQTALRTQYF. The CDR3 DNA is TGTGCCAGCAGTCAGACTGCCCTTAGGACCCAGTACTTC.

V and J are TRBV6-2 or TRBV6-3 and TRBJ2-4; 10 nucleotides align to TRBD2. CDR3 length: 18 amino acids. The J segment lost 5 bases and the V segment lost 0 bases, leaving 10 bases of the junction unmatched. CDR1 is MNHEY, CDR2 SVGEGT, per germline. This chain's CDR3 is CASSYSRPAGGEENIQYF. The CDR3 DNA sequence: TGTGCCAGCAGTTACTCGAGGCCAGCGGGAGGGGAAGAAAACATTCAGTACTTC.

The V call is TRBV27, the J call TRBJ1-3; a possible D gene is TRBD1 (5 bases). The CDR3 spans 17 residues. Germline V gene data show CDR1 as MNHEY and CDR2 as SMNVEV (reference sequence). Trimming removed 0 bases from V and 2 bases from J, with 14 bases in between. CDR3 loop: CASSLSPGGAPGNTIYF. CDR3 nucleotide sequence: TGTGCCAGCAGTTTATCCCCGGGCGGGGCCCCTGGAAACACCATATATTTT.

The genes are TRBV20-1 and TRBJ2-7; D is ambiguous. Germline V lookup: CDR1 DFQATT, CDR2 SNEGSKA (reference sequence). Trimming took off 0 bases at V and 3 bases at J, with 12 bases between the two ends. This CDR3 has 14 residues. CDR3 bases: TGCAGTGCTAGAGATGTGGGCAGACTCTACGAGCAGTACTTC. Translated: CSARDVGRLYEQYF.

This chain joins TRBV5-1 and TRBJ2-6; D is possibly TRBD1 (6 bases). In germline, CDR1 is SGHRS, CDR2 YFSETQ. The CDR3 covers 15 residues. Between the trimmed V and J ends, which lost 4 bases and 4 bases, there was a span of 12 bases. The CDR3 loop reads CASSQRGSGANVLTF. CDR3 nucleotide sequence: TGCGCCAGCAGCCAAAGGGGGTCGGGGGCCAACGTCCTGACTTTC.

A few counts support this clonotype. This chain joins TRBV29-1 and TRBJ1-6, with 9 nucleotides matching TRBD1. From germline, CDR1 is SQVTM and CDR2 ANQGSEA. The CDR3 loop spans 13 amino acids. With 5 bases clipped from V and 14 bases from J, the junction kept 10 bases outside the gene matches. The CDR3 reads CSVLTGGRGTLHF. The CDR3, as DNA: TGCAGCGTTCTAACAGGGGGCAGGGGGACCCTCCACTTT.

In this sample, this clonotype turned up many times. The rearrangement uses TRBV7-2 and TRBJ2-7; 7 bases are shared with TRBD1. With V trimmed by 5 bases and J by 3 bases, 7 bases remained unmatched. Germline V gives CDR1 SGHTA, CDR2 FQGNSA. The CDR3 has 14 amino acids. DNA for the CDR3: TGTGCCAGCAGCCCGGACAGGAGTGGCTACGAGCAGTACTTC. Protein product: CASSPDRSGYEQYF. The whole variable domain, remainder taken from reference TRBV7-2 and TRBJ2-7, is GAGVSQSPSNKVTEKGKDVELRCDPISGHTALYWYRQSLGQGLEFLIYFQGNSAPDKSGLPSDRFSAERTGGSVSTLTIQRTQQEDSAVYLCASSPDRSGYEQYFGPGTRLTVT.

The sample holds a few counts of this clonotype. The chain employs TRBV5-1 and TRBJ2-1, with TRBD2 as a possible D gene (5 bases). The CDR3 has 13 amino acids. Trimming left V 4 bases short and J 12 bases short, with 17 bases between. In germline, CDR1 is SGHRS, CDR2 YFSETQ. In DNA form, the CDR3 reads TGCGCCAGCAGCATGGGAAGCAGGAGGTCGCAGTTCTTC. The encoded protein is CASSMGSRRSQFF.

This clonotype was seen a few times. The chain carries TRBV27 and TRBJ2-7, with 7 bases that match TRBD2. This CDR3 comprises 13 residues. CDR1 is MNHEY and CDR2 is SMNVEV in the germline V gene (reference sequence). V gave up 5 bases and J gave up 8 bases; unmatched junction bases: 9. This CDR3 reads CASSALGGVKQYF. CDR3 nucleotides: TGTGCCAGCAGTGCCCTTGGGGGGGTGAAGCAGTACTTC.

This clonotype appeared a few times. The chain has TRBV9 and TRBJ2-1; the D gene could be TRBD1 or TRBD2 (5 bases each). The germline CDR1 and CDR2 sequences are SGDLS and YYNGEE. The CDR3 contains 16 residues. V lost 3 bases, J lost 8 bases, and 21 bases lay in between. The CDR3, as DNA: TGTGCCAGCAGCGGTGGGGCAGGTCGGGTCGGGGATGAGCAGTTCTTC. It encodes CASSGGAGRVGDEQFF.

This clonotype has more than one count but fewer than ten. V gene TRBV6-2 or TRBV6-3 combines with J gene TRBJ2-7, with unresolved D. Germline assignment: CDR1 MNHEY and CDR2 SVGEGT. This CDR3 has 13 residues. V lost 8 bases and J 0 bases, leaving 11 bases between the germline ends. DNA of the CDR3: TGTGCCAGCGGTCGAACAGCCTCCTACGAGCAGTACTTC. Translation: CASGRTASYEQYF.

This clonotype was recorded at least ten times. V gene TRBV20-1 combines with J gene TRBJ1-5; tentative D call: TRBD1 (6 bases). This CDR3 contains 13 residues. Trimming removed 5 bases at V and 0 bases at J, with 8 bases between. The V gene's germline CDR1 is DFQATT and CDR2 SNEGSKA (reference sequence). The CDR3 protein is CSAGTNSNQPQHF. As DNA, the CDR3 is TGCAGTGCTGGGACAAATAGCAATCAGCCCCAGCATTTT.

This clonotype was picked up many times. The rearrangement links TRBV15 to TRBJ1-5; perhaps TRBD1 as D (5 bases). CDR3 length: 16 amino acids. CDR1 is LNHNV, CDR2 YYDKDF, per germline (reference sequence). Trimming stripped 0 bases from V and 7 bases from J, with 16 bases between. The CDR3 loop reads CATSRDRSGIRQPQHF. In DNA, the CDR3 is TGTGCCACCAGCAGAGATCGCTCAGGGATTAGGCAGCCCCAGCATTTT.

This clonotype was found a few times. This sequence joins TRBV29-1 and TRBJ1-2; weak D call: TRBD1 (5 bases). The CDR3 is 14 amino acids. Germline values: CDR1 SQVTM, CDR2 ANQGSEA. V lost 3 bases to trimming and J lost 5 bases, with 16 bases between them. The CDR3 DNA reads TGCAGCGTTGACGCCGCGGGGCAAGGATATGGCTACACCTTC. This gives the protein CSVDAAGQGYGYTF. The full variable domain, with the rest looked up from reference TRBV29-1 and TRBJ1-2, is SAVISQKPSRDICQRGTSLTIQCQVDSQVTMMFWYRQQPGQSLTLIATANQGSEATYESGFVIDKFPISRPNLTFSTLTVSNMSPEDSSIYLCSVDAAGQGYGYTFGSGTRLTVV.

This clonotype occurred a few times. The chain employs TRBV20-1 and TRBJ2-1; no reliable D call. From germline, CDR1 is DFQATT and CDR2 SNEGSKA (reference sequence). This CDR3 spans 12 amino acids. V lost 6 bases, J lost 6 bases, and 12 bases lay in between. The CDR3 DNA is TGCAGTGCCGGGCGGACGGGCAATGAGCAGTTCTTC. Protein sequence: CSAGRTGNEQFF.

This clonotype was counted a few times. The chain joins TRBV7-2 to TRBJ2-1; 8 positions agree with TRBD2. The V gene end was trimmed by 2 bases and the J gene end by 6 bases; junction bases not matched to a gene: 6. The germline V gene has CDR1 SGHTA and CDR2 FQGNSA. This CDR3 contains 15 residues. The CDR3 is CASSLPLAAVNEQFF. The CDR3 region has the DNA TGTGCCAGCAGCTTACCACTAGCGGCGGTCAATGAGCAGTTCTTC. Full variable domain (outside the CDR3, taken from reference TRBV7-2 and TRBJ2-1): GAGVSQSPSNKVTEKGKDVELRCDPISGHTALYWYRQSLGQGLEFLIYFQGNSAPDKSGLPSDRFSAERTGGSVSTLTIQRTQQEDSAVYLCASSLPLAAVNEQFFGPGTRLTVL.

This chain links TRBV28 with TRBJ2-5, with TRBD2 identical over 7 bases. Germline CDR1 is MDHEN and CDR2 is SYDVKM. V gave up 4 bases and J gave up 4 bases; unmatched junction bases: 12. The CDR3 covers 16 residues. The CDR3 is CASSSRRDYPIETQYF. CDR3 coding DNA: TGTGCCAGCAGTTCCCGGAGGGACTACCCGATAGAGACCCAGTACTTC.

This clonotype appeared many times. The chain combines TRBV3-1 with TRBJ1-6, with unresolved D. The CDR3 sequence is 14 residues long. V was trimmed by 1 base and J by 7 bases, leaving 8 bases between them. Germline lookup yields CDR1 LGHDT and CDR2 YNNKEL (reference sequence). Here the CDR3 DNA reads TGTGCCAGCAGCCAAGGCGGAGGCAATTCACCCCTCCACTTT. Its translation: CASSQGGGNSPLHF.

This clonotype was seen more than once but under ten times. The chain has TRBV5-1 and TRBJ2-5; tentative D call: TRBD2 (5 bases). The CDR3 contains 14 residues. Germline CDR1 reads SGHRS; CDR2 reads YFSETQ. Trimming left V 1 base short and J 5 bases short, with 12 bases between. In DNA, the CDR3 is TGCGCCAGCAGCTTGCGGGGAAGAGTGGAGACCCAGTACTTC. As protein: CASSLRGRVETQYF.

This clonotype has a handful of counts. This sequence joins TRBV5-1 and TRBJ2-7, with D tentatively TRBD1 (6 bases). There are 15 residues in the CDR3. The germline V and J ends were trimmed by 1 base and 4 bases, with 15 bases remaining between them. The germline V gene encodes CDR1 SGHRS and CDR2 YFSETQ. In nucleotides, the CDR3 is TGCGCCAGCAGCTTGTGGGCAGGGGCCGAATACGAGCAGTACTTC. Encoded protein: CASSLWAGAEYEQYF.

V is TRBV5-1 and J is TRBJ2-5; no clear D. Germline values: CDR1 SGHRS, CDR2 YFSETQ. Between the trimmed V and J ends, which lost 3 bases and 0 bases, there was a span of 6 bases. This CDR3 spans 13 amino acids. DNA of the CDR3: TGCGCCAGCAGCTCCGGCGACCAAGAGACCCAGTACTTC. It yields the protein CASSSGDQETQYF.

About this clonotype: A much larger clone differs from this one at a single base, so this may be a read error. V gene TRBV12-3 or TRBV12-4 combines with J gene TRBJ2-3; D unresolved. The CDR3 has 12 residues. CDR3: CASSPEVDTRYF. The CDR3 DNA reads TGTGCCAGCAGTCCCGAGGTAGATACGCGGTATTTT.

This clonotype has more than one count but fewer than ten. The chain recombines TRBV29-1 with TRBJ2-4; D is unclear. The CDR3 has 14 residues. Germline loops: CDR1 SQVTM, CDR2 ANQGSEA. V gave up 5 bases and J gave up 3 bases, with 14 bases separating them. The CDR3 bases are TGCAGCGTTCGTCCGGAGTGGGACAAAAACATTCAGTACTTC. This gives the protein CSVRPEWDKNIQYF.

This clonotype was detected a few times. The gene calls are TRBV20-1 and TRBJ2-5; D gene uncertain. Germline V CDR1 and CDR2: DFQATT, SNEGSKA (reference sequence). V was shortened by 2 bases and J by 1 base, with 5 bases between the two germline ends. The CDR3 is made up of 12 amino acids. The CDR3 sequence is CSARFSQETQYF. In nucleotides, the CDR3 is TGCAGTGCTAGATTTTCCCAAGAGACCCAGTACTTC.

The rearrangement uses TRBV2 and TRBJ2-4; tentative D call: TRBD2 (5 bases). This CDR3 is 15 amino acids long. Germline assignment: CDR1 SNHLY and CDR2 FYNNEI. V shed 5 bases and J shed 0 bases, with 11 bases lying between them. The CDR3 nucleotides read TGTGCCAGCAGTACGGAGGCCTTAGCCAAAAACATTCAGTACTTC. It codes for CASSTEALAKNIQYF.

This clonotype was picked up a small number of times. The rearrangement links TRBV27 to TRBJ2-1, with D uncertain. Germline V gives CDR1 MNHEY, CDR2 SMNVEV (reference sequence). Trimming stripped 0 bases from V and 1 base from J, with 10 bases between. The CDR3 has 16 amino acids. CDR3 in amino acids: CASSLSQVRSYNEQFF. The CDR3 coding sequence is TGTGCCAGCAGTTTATCGCAGGTCCGGTCCTACAATGAGCAGTTCTTC.

The chain employs TRBV20-1 and TRBJ2-2; 11 nucleotides line up with TRBD2. Germline V gives CDR1 DFQATT, CDR2 SNEGSKA (reference sequence). The J segment lost 5 bases and the V segment lost 2 bases, leaving 4 bases of the junction unmatched. The CDR3 extends over 15 amino acids. This CDR3 reads CSARLAGGRTGELFF. The CDR3 DNA sequence: TGCAGTGCTAGACTAGCGGGGGGCAGAACCGGGGAGCTGTTTTTT.